This is a list of T cell receptor beta chains from one sample in a study of T cell repertoires in cytomegalovirus infection. These receptors lack a known antigen. One entry per CDR3 protein, called by TCRdb with MiXCR from the reads. The sample shows some 310,000 distinct CDR3 sequences, just under 25% of them seen only once. Sample: cultured PBMCs, taken from culture after CMV antigen stimulation. The receptors were sampled from a human donor in good health (CMV status not recorded). Some clones in this sample may be carry-over from other donors' samples. The CDR3 runs from the conserved cysteine through the conserved F or W. A D gene is named only where the DNA matches it firmly. For some rows the clone size is stated as once, few or many, or as a class when expanded; others skip it.

d_call	v_call	cdr3_length	clone_size	j_call	cdr3_nt	cdr3_aa
.	TRBV6-1	13	medium-sized	TRBJ1-1	TGTGCCAGCAAACCGTTACAGGGCACCGAAGCTTTCTTT	CASKPLQGTEAFF
TRBD1	TRBV19	16	.	TRBJ2-2	TGTGCCAGTACCCATCAGTACAGGGGGAACACCGGGGAGCTGTTTTTT	CASTHQYRGNTGELFF
.	TRBV7-9	13	many	TRBJ2-5	TGTGCCAGCACACCTCTAGGGGGAGAGACCCAGTACTTC	CASTPLGGETQYF
.	TRBV28	16	.	TRBJ2-7	TGTGCCAGCAGTTTTCGGCAGGGTGGGAGCTCCTACGAGCAGTACTTC	CASSFRQGGSSYEQYF
.	TRBV7-2	14	many	TRBJ2-3	TGTGCCAGCAGCTTAGCCAGGAGCACAGATACGCAGTATTTT	CASSLARSTDTQYF
.	TRBV7-8	15	many	TRBJ2-7	TGTGCCAGCAGCTTATACCAGCGGAGGGGGTACGAGCAGTACTTC	CASSLYQRRGYEQYF
.	TRBV19	18	.	TRBJ2-1	TGTGCCAGTAGTAATACCTTTGTTAGCGGTAGCTCCTACAATGAGCAGTTCTTC	CASSNTFVSGSSYNEQFF
.	TRBV6-2/TRBV6-3	13	few	TRBJ1-1	TGTGCCAGCAGTCCCTCCAGGGGAACTGAAGCTTTCTTT	CASSPSRGTEAFF
.	TRBV10-2	16	few	TRBJ1-3	TGCGCCAGCAGTGAGTCGAGGCACAGCTCTGGAAACACCATATATTTT	CASSESRHSSGNTIYF
TRBD2	TRBV4-1	15	few	TRBJ2-2	TGCGCCAGCAGCCCGACTAGCGGTTACACCGGGGAGCTGTTTTTT	CASSPTSGYTGELFF
.	TRBV27	14	.	TRBJ1-2	TGTGCCAGCAGCTATGGCAGCGGAGGGTATGGCTACACCTTC	CASSYGSGGYGYTF
.	TRBV14	13	few	TRBJ1-2	TGTGCCAGCAGCCAAGATCACCTTTATGGCTACACCTTC	CASSQDHLYGYTF
TRBD1	TRBV7-9	17	many	TRBJ2-1	TGTGCCAGCAGCTCAACTACCGGGACAGGCGTTTACAATGAGCAGTTCTTC	CASSSTTGTGVYNEQFF
.	TRBV7-2	14	many	TRBJ1-2	TGTGCCAGCAGCTTATTCGACGGCAACTATGGCTACACCTTC	CASSLFDGNYGYTF
TRBD1	TRBV4-1	16	few	TRBJ2-3	TGCGCCAGCAGCCAAGCGCAGGGGGCAGGTACAGATACGCAGTATTTT	CASSQAQGAGTDTQYF
.	TRBV20-1	13	.	TRBJ2-7	TGCAGTGCTGGGACATCCTTCTCCTACGAGCAGTACTTC	CSAGTSFSYEQYF
.	TRBV7-2	14	many	TRBJ2-1	TGTGCCAGCAGCTTAATTCCCAGCTACAATGAGCAGTTCTTC	CASSLIPSYNEQFF
TRBD2	TRBV12-3/TRBV12-4	16	many	TRBJ2-1	TGTGCCAGCAGTGTCAGACTAGCGCTCTCCTACAATGAGCAGTTCTTC	CASSVRLALSYNEQFF
.	TRBV27	16	few	TRBJ1-2	TGTGCCAGCAGTTTATCCCCTTCGGGAGGGAGCTATGGCTACACCTTC	CASSLSPSGGSYGYTF
.	TRBV10-3	13	.	TRBJ2-5	TGTGCCACGCGGACACCCGGGGAGGAGACCCAGTACTTC	CATRTPGEETQYF
.	TRBV2	13	.	TRBJ2-1	TGTGCCAGCGGTCCCGCGGTCCACAATGAGCAGTTCTTC	CASGPAVHNEQFF
TRBD2	TRBV5-1	16	.	TRBJ2-1	TGCGCCAGCAGCTCCTTAGCGGGAGAATGGTACAATGAGCAGTTCTTC	CASSSLAGEWYNEQFF
TRBD1	TRBV5-8	17	once	TRBJ1-4	TGTGCCAGCAGCTTAAGGACAGGGGGCCTGACTAATGAAAAACTGTTTTTT	CASSLRTGGLTNEKLFF
.	TRBV18	12	.	TRBJ2-3	TGTGCCAGCTCTCAAGATTCCGATACGCAGTATTTT	CASSQDSDTQYF
.	TRBV7-3	13	.	TRBJ1-1	TGTGCCAGCACCACCACGGGGGGCACTGAAGCTTTCTTT	CASTTTGGTEAFF
TRBD2	TRBV6-4	15	.	TRBJ2-3	TGTGCCAGCAGAGGGACTAGCGGGGGCACAGATACGCAGTATTTT	CASRGTSGGTDTQYF
.	TRBV20-1	13	.	TRBJ2-1	TGCAGTGCTAGCCGCGGGATTAACAATGAGCAGTTCTTC	CSASRGINNEQFF
TRBD2	TRBV19	15	.	TRBJ2-7	TGTGCCAGTAGGCCAACTAGCGGGGGGGCCTACGAGCAGTACTTC	CASRPTSGGAYEQYF
.	TRBV12-3/TRBV12-4	15	many	TRBJ1-5	TGTGCCAGCAGTACCCGGGACGGTCGCAATCAGCCCCAGCATTTT	CASSTRDGRNQPQHF
.	TRBV20-1	17	many	TRBJ2-5	TGCAGTGCTAGAGATCTAAGGGAGACGGGGGACGGGGAGACCCAGTACTTC	CSARDLRETGDGETQYF
TRBD2	TRBV7-2	17	many	TRBJ2-1	TGTGCCAGCAGTCCTCGTCGCAGACTAGCGGGAGCAGGTGAGCAGTTCTTC	CASSPRRRLAGAGEQFF
.	TRBV29-1	13	.	TRBJ2-3	TGCAGCGTGGCGGTTGGTCAGACAGATACGCAGTATTTT	CSVAVGQTDTQYF
.	TRBV7-8	15	many	TRBJ2-6	TGTGCCAGCAGCTTAGTAACTCCTGGGGCCAACGTCCTGACTTTC	CASSLVTPGANVLTF
.	TRBV5-1	17	.	TRBJ2-1	TGCGCCAGCTCCCCAGCCTTCGTGGCGGGACCCCCCGATGAGCAGTTCTTC	CASSPAFVAGPPDEQFF
TRBD1	TRBV11-3	14	.	TRBJ1-1	TGTGCCAGCAGCCCACGAGGGACAGGTTGGTCGGTTTTCTTT	CASSPRGTGWSVFF
.	TRBV7-3	15	.	TRBJ1-2	TGTGCCAGCAGCTACCGGGACGGCACTAACTATGGCTACACCTTC	CASSYRDGTNYGYTF
.	TRBV27	15	.	TRBJ2-5	TGTGCCAGCAGTCGGACATCTACCGGCGCAGAGACCCAGTACTTC	CASSRTSTGAETQYF
.	TRBV4-1	17	.	TRBJ1-2	TGCGCCAGCAGCCAAGAAGGGGCCGGAATAATGGATTATGGCTACACCTTC	CASSQEGAGIMDYGYTF
.	TRBV6-1	15	few	TRBJ1-5	TGTGCCAGCAGTGAAGCGCCGGACCTTACACAGCCCCAGCATTTT	CASSEAPDLTQPQHF
TRBD2	TRBV12-3/TRBV12-4	15	.	TRBJ2-1	TGTGCCAGCAGTTTACTAGCGGGAATGCTCTATGAGCAGTTCTTC	CASSLLAGMLYEQFF
.	TRBV6-2/TRBV6-3	13	.	TRBJ2-7	TGTGCCAGCAGTTACGGGGGCCCCTACGAGCAGTACTTC	CASSYGGPYEQYF
.	TRBV5-1	14	.	TRBJ1-4	TGCGCCAGCAGCCGGGATTCCTATAATGAAAAACTGTTTTTT	CASSRDSYNEKLFF
.	TRBV5-6	18	.	TRBJ2-7	TGTGCCAGCAGCTTGGAATTAGTTGGTGAGGGTTCCCTCTACGAGCAGTACTTC	CASSLELVGEGSLYEQYF
.	TRBV10-3	11	.	TRBJ2-3	TGTGCCATCAGTAGCACAGATACGCAGTATTTT	CAISSTDTQYF
TRBD2	TRBV7-6	16	.	TRBJ2-1	TGTGCCAGCAACCTAGGGGACTACCAGCACTGCAATGAGCAGTTCTTC	CASNLGDYQHCNEQFF
TRBD1	TRBV12-3/TRBV12-4	15	.	TRBJ2-2	TGTGCCAGCAGTTTAAGGGACAGCATCACCGGGGAGCTGTTTTTT	CASSLRDSITGELFF
.	TRBV4-1	16	few	TRBJ1-1	TGCGCCAGCAGCCAACTTGACCGAAAAGGAGGCACTGAAGCTTTCTTT	CASSQLDRKGGTEAFF
.	TRBV7-2	14	many	TRBJ1-6	TGTGCCAGCAGCCGAGACGGGTCTAATTCACCCCTCCACTTT	CASSRDGSNSPLHF
TRBD1	TRBV6-2/TRBV6-3	14	.	TRBJ2-1	TGTGCCAGTGTTGGACAGGGCCCGCGGAGTGAGCAGTTCTTC	CASVGQGPRSEQFF
TRBD2	TRBV9	16	few	TRBJ2-3	TGTGCCAGCAGCCGAATTGGGACTAGCGTCACAGATACGCAGTATTTT	CASSRIGTSVTDTQYF
TRBD2	TRBV4-1	15	.	TRBJ2-5	TGCGCCAGCAGCCAACTGGGACTACCACAAGAGACCCAGTACTTC	CASSQLGLPQETQYF
.	TRBV28	15	.	TRBJ2-3	TGTGCCAGCAGTTTTGGGACAAAAGCCACAGATACGCAGTATTTT	CASSFGTKATDTQYF
.	TRBV29-1	12	few	TRBJ2-1	TGCAGCCTCATTCGAGGGGGCAATGAGCAGTTCTTC	CSLIRGGNEQFF
.	TRBV12-5	15	.	TRBJ1-5	TGTGCTAGTGGTTTGGCCGGAGGGCGTAATCAGCCCCAGCATTTT	CASGLAGGRNQPQHF
.	TRBV7-6	17	many	TRBJ2-2	TGTGCCAGCAGCTTATCGCGGATCAGGACGAACACCGGGGAGCTGTTTTTT	CASSLSRIRTNTGELFF